The clone carrying this TCR beta chain was recorded many times. Its antigen is still unknown. The CDR3 has 13 residues. V was shortened by 3 bases and J by 5 bases, with 10 bases between the two germline ends. The germline gives CDR1 MRHNA, CDR2 SNTAGT. This entry belongs to a study of T cells after yellow fever vaccination. Regarding the study as a whole: Compared with primary, the secondary response was weaker and peaked at day 5, not 15.

A process of 5'RACE template switching, which added a universal primer site and UMIs, was used to make TCR cDNA. TCRdb recomputed calls from the 5' RACE reads with MiXCR, one row per CDR3 protein. The table shows fewer than 150,000 distinct CDR3 sequences, with roughly 6.8% occurring only once. The TCR originated in a man younger than 30 who received the YFV17D yellow fever vaccine. V usage is TRBV6-4 and J usage is TRBJ2-5, with a tentative D call TRBD1 (6 bases). The sample in question was CD4+ T cells sorted from PBMCs, obtained roughly 47 days after the first yellow fever vaccination. CDR3 in amino acids: CASSEQGGETQYF. The DNA of the CDR3 is TGTGCCAGCAGTGAACAGGGTGGGGAGACCCAGTACTTC.